A single sample gave rise to the 23 T cell receptor beta chains below, sequenced in a study of cytomegalovirus exposure and HLA in healthy donors. Both 60 Vbeta primers and 13 Jbeta primers went into the PCR. Only in-frame clones appear in the TCRdb table, and some are missing; sequencing was by immunoSEQ multiplex PCR. The top ten clones hold roughly a tenth of a sample with about 210,000 clones, around four fifths of them seen once. Sequenced: PBMCs. These receptors came from a woman in her forties or fifties in good health and CMV-seropositive.

J is TRBJ2-7 and V is TRBV27; TRBD2 aligns across 14 bases. The CDR3 is 15 residues long. V lost 2 bases, J lost 3 bases, and 0 bases stayed unmatched. Germline CDR1 is MNHEY and CDR2 is SMNVEV (reference sequence). The CDR3 nucleotides read TGTGCCAGCAGTTTAGGGACTAGCGGGGGCTACGAGCAGTACTTC. The encoded protein is CASSLGTSGGYEQYF.

This chain connects TRBV6-4 to TRBJ2-1; 11 bases map to TRBD1. Germline loops: CDR1 MRHNA, CDR2 SNTAGT. The CDR3 has 15 residues. J lost 9 bases, V lost 4 bases, and 8 bases had no gene match. The CDR3 reads CASSVDGTGGSEQFF. The CDR3 DNA reads TGTGCCAGCAGTGTCGACGGGACAGGGGGATCTGAGCAGTTCTTC.

This chain links TRBV29-1 with TRBJ1-1, with a possible D match to TRBD1 (6 bases). V gave up 5 bases and J gave up 4 bases, with 11 bases separating them. The V gene's germline CDR1 is SQVTM and CDR2 ANQGSEA. This CDR3 is built from 12 residues. CDR3 region: CSVTGWVTEAFF. The CDR3 DNA sequence: TGCAGCGTTACAGGGTGGGTCACTGAAGCTTTCTTT.

CDR3 amino acids: CAISDDSHEQYF. The CDR3 DNA follows: TGTGCCATCAGTGACGACAGCCACGAGCAGTACTTC. The V call is TRBV10-3, the J call TRBJ2-7; TRBD1 might be the D (5 bases). CDR3 length: 12 amino acids. Germline V gene data show CDR1 as ENHRY and CDR2 as SYGVKD. V was clipped by 3 bases and J by 5 bases, with 8 bases between them.

The table lists this clone with a few counts. This chain links TRBV7-9 with TRBJ2-2, with D possibly being TRBD1 (6 bases). The CDR3 has 16 residues. The germline V and J ends were trimmed by 1 base and 1 base, with 10 bases remaining between them. CDR1 SEHNR and CDR2 FQNEAQ come from the germline V gene (reference sequence). CDR3 sequence (DNA): TGTGCCAGCAGCTTAGTGGTACAGGGGAACACCGGGGAGCTGTTTTTT. This translates into CASSLVVQGNTGELFF.

V and J are TRBV30 and TRBJ1-5; D is uncertain. Trimming stripped 3 bases from V and 6 bases from J, with 9 bases between. From germline, CDR1 is GTSNPN and CDR2 SVGIG (reference sequence). This CDR3 spans 12 amino acids. The CDR3: CAWSLRGQPQHF. The CDR3 DNA reads as TGTGCCTGGAGCTTGAGAGGTCAGCCCCAGCATTTT.

The chain is built from TRBV4-3 and TRBJ2-7, with TRBD1 identical over 8 bases. The CDR3 loop spans 14 amino acids. Germline assignment: CDR1 LGHNA and CDR2 YSLEER. With V trimmed by 4 bases and J by 3 bases, 5 bases remained unmatched. CDR3 amino acids: CASSPRTGIYEQYF. The CDR3 region has the DNA TGCGCCAGCAGCCCGAGGACAGGGATCTACGAGCAGTACTTC.

In DNA, the CDR3 is TGTGCCAGTAGGGTACAGGGTTCCACAGATACGCAGTATTTT. Amino acid sequence: CASRVQGSTDTQYF. The chain employs TRBV19 and TRBJ2-3; D is perhaps TRBD1 (6 bases). This CDR3 has 14 residues. CDR1 is LNHDA, CDR2 SQIVND, per germline (reference sequence). Trimming pared 6 bases from V and 2 bases from J, leaving 12 bases between.

The V gene is TRBV5-1, the J gene TRBJ2-5, with 8 nucleotides matching TRBD1. The DNA end is a closer match to TRBJ2-7, so the J assignment may be wrong. Looked up from germline, CDR1 is SGHRS and CDR2 is YFSETQ. This CDR3 is built from 13 residues. In DNA, the CDR3 is TGCGCCAGCAGCAAGGGGACAGGCTACGAGCAGTACTTC. Protein: CASSKGTGYEQYF.

As to this clone: Other DNA sequences within the sample encode an identical CDR3. The chain is built from TRBV18 and TRBJ1-1; D may be TRBD1 (5 bases). Between the trimmed V and J ends, which lost 1 base and 4 bases, there was a span of 10 bases. Looked up from germline, CDR1 is KGHSH and CDR2 is LQKENI. The CDR3 totals 14 residues. The CDR3 is CASSPRQGGTEAFF. The DNA of the CDR3 is TGTGCCAGCTCACCACGGCAGGGCGGCACTGAAGCTTTCTTT.

This chain connects TRBV12-5 to TRBJ2-7; D not certain. The CDR3 contains 15 residues. V lost 4 bases and J 0 bases, leaving 13 bases between the germline ends. In germline, CDR1 is LGHNT, CDR2 FRNRAP. The CDR3 is CASGSPYYSSYEQYF. CDR3 coding DNA: TGTGCTAGTGGTTCCCCCTACTATAGCTCCTACGAGCAGTACTTC.

The V gene is TRBV7-2, the J gene TRBJ1-2; D remains ambiguous. The CDR3 is 13 residues long. Trimming took 3 bases from V and 7 from J, leaving 12 bases between them. Germline lookup yields CDR1 SGHTA and CDR2 FQGNSA. The CDR3 region has the DNA TGTGCCAGCAGCTTGGTTCTCAGAGGTGGCTACACCTTC. This encodes CASSLVLRGGYTF.

This clone was observed a handful of times. The genes are TRBV19 and TRBJ1-4, with D possibly matching TRBD1 (5 bases). The germline V gene has CDR1 LNHDA and CDR2 SQIVND (reference sequence). The V and J ends lost 6 bases and 4 bases respectively, with 15 bases between them. The CDR3 loop spans 15 amino acids. DNA of the CDR3: TGTGCCAGTAGCCAGGCCTCCCAGGGTAATGAAAAACTGTTTTTT. Its translation: CASSQASQGNEKLFF.

This clone appeared once. The chain uses TRBV9 and TRBJ2-7; 7 positions match TRBD1. This CDR3 region has 18 residues. Trimming removed 0 bases from V and 2 bases from J; junction bases left unmatched: 14. Germline assignment: CDR1 SGDLS and CDR2 YYNGEE. This CDR3 reads CASSVAPTGVVRAYEQYF. The CDR3 coding sequence is TGTGCCAGCAGCGTAGCTCCTACAGGGGTGGTTCGGGCCTACGAGCAGTACTTC.

V and J are TRBV27 and TRBJ1-5; the D gene is possibly TRBD1 (5 bases). The CDR3 runs 15 residues. The ends were cut back, 7 bases at V and 3 bases at J, with 16 bases in the middle. Per the germline V gene, CDR1 is MNHEY and CDR2 is SMNVEV (reference sequence). The CDR3: CASTSRQGHNQPQHF. Written as DNA, the CDR3 is TGTGCCAGCACCTCTCGGCAGGGCCACAATCAGCCCCAGCATTTT.

The rearrangement links TRBV7-3 to TRBJ2-2, with 8 bases that match TRBD1. CDR1 SGHTA and CDR2 FQGTGA come from the germline V gene. The CDR3 has 16 residues. Trimming cost V 5 bases and J 7 bases; bases outside gene matches: 12. The CDR3 region is CASSPGQGALGGELFF. The CDR3, as DNA: TGTGCCAGCAGCCCTGGCCAGGGGGCACTGGGCGGGGAGCTGTTTTTT.

V and J are TRBV9 and TRBJ1-1; D ambiguous. The CDR3 has 15 amino acids. V lost 3 bases, J lost 3 bases, and 15 bases lay in between. The germline V gene has CDR1 SGDLS and CDR2 YYNGEE. CDR3 sequence reads: CASSGQPGKYTEAFF. The CDR3 coding sequence is TGTGCCAGCAGCGGACAACCGGGGAAGTACACTGAAGCTTTCTTT.

V is TRBV29-1 and J is TRBJ1-1; TRBD1 agrees at 7 bases. V was clipped by 4 bases and J by 3 bases; unmatched bases: 5. Germline CDR1 reads SQVTM; CDR2 reads ANQGSEA. CDR3 length equals 13 residues. The CDR3: CSVAQGEYTEAFF. For the CDR3, the DNA is TGCAGCGTTGCCCAGGGGGAATACACTGAAGCTTTCTTT.

This chain uses TRBV11-2 with TRBJ1-2; D might be TRBD1 (5 bases). The V gene's germline CDR1 is SGHAT and CDR2 FQNNGV. The CDR3 has 15 residues. Trimming left V 1 base short and J 8 bases short, with 17 bases between. As DNA, the CDR3 is TGTGCCAGCAGCTTAGGGGGCTGGCAGGGCCGGGGCTACACCTTC. Amino acid sequence: CASSLGGWQGRGYTF.

The chain carries TRBV5-1 and TRBJ1-5; D may be TRBD1 (5 bases). V shed 2 bases and J shed 9 bases, with 9 bases lying between them. The CDR3 is made up of 12 amino acids. Germline loops: CDR1 SGHRS, CDR2 YFSETQ. This CDR3 is CASSLSGGPQHF. CDR3 in DNA: TGCGCCAGCAGCTTATCGGGGGGGCCCCAGCATTTT.

This clone was seen a single time. The CDR3, as DNA: TGTGCCAGCAGTTTATCGACAGGGAGCCTTACGGAGCAGTACTTC. It is translated as CASSLSTGSLTEQYF. V gene TRBV27 combines with J gene TRBJ2-7; 7 bases are a match to TRBD1. V gave up 0 bases and J gave up 7 bases; unmatched junction bases: 9. This CDR3 is built from 15 residues. Germline V gene sequence: CDR1 MNHEY, CDR2 SMNVEV (reference sequence).

This clone occurred once. J is TRBJ2-5 and V is TRBV7-3, with D perhaps matching TRBD1 (5 bases). Per the germline V gene, CDR1 is SGHTA and CDR2 is FQGTGA. This CDR3 contains 14 residues. V lost 2 bases and J 4 bases, leaving 11 bases between the germline ends. The CDR3 region has the DNA TGTGCCAGCAGCTTATCAGGGTCCGGAGAGACCCAGTACTTC. It yields the protein CASSLSGSGETQYF.

The chain carries TRBV29-1 and TRBJ2-5; the match to TRBD2 covers 8 bases. V shed 3 bases and J 9 bases; nucleotides not matched to a gene: 6. CDR3 length: 12 residues. Germline CDR1 reads SQVTM; CDR2 reads ANQGSEA. The CDR3 DNA follows: TGCAGCGTTGAGCGAGGAGCGGGGGCCCAGTACTTC. Encoded protein: CSVERGAGAQYF.